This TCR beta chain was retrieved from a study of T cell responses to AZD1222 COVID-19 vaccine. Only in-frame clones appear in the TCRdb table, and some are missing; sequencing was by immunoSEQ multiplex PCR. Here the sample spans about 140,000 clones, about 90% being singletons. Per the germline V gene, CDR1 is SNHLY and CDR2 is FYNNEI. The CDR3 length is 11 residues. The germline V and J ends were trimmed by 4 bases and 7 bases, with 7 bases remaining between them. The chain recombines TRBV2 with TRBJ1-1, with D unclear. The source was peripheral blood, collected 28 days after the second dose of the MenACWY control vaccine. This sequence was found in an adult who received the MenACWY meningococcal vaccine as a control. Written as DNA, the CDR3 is TGTGCCAGCAGTGGAGAGGTTGAAGCTTTCTTT. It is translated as CASSGEVEAFF.